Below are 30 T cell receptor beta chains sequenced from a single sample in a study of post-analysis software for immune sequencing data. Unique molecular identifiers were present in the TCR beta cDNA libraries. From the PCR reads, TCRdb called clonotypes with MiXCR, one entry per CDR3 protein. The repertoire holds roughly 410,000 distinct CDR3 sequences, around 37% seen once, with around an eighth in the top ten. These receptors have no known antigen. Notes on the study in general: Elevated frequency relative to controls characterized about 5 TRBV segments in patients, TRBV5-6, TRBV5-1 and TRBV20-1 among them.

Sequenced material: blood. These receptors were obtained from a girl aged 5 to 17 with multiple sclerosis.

Here the CDR3 reads CSARNRGQGEKLFF. CDR3 sequence (DNA): TGCAGTGCTAGGAACAGGGGGCAGGGTGAAAAACTGTTTTTT. The chain carries TRBV20-1 and TRBJ1-4; TRBD1 agrees at 9 bases. The germline V gene encodes CDR1 DFQATT and CDR2 SNEGSKA (reference sequence). The length of the CDR3 is 14 residues. V shed 3 bases and J 7 bases; nucleotides not matched to a gene: 6.

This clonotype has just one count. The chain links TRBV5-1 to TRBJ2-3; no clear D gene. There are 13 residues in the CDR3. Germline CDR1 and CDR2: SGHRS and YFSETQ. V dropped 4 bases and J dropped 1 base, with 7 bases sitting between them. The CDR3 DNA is TGCGCCAGCAGCGGGTCGGGCACAGATACGCAGTATTTT. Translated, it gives CASSGSGTDTQYF.

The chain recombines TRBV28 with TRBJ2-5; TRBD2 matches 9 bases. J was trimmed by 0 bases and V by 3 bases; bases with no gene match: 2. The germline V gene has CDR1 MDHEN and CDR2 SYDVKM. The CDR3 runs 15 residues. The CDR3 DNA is TGTGCCAGCAGTTTTGCGGGGGGGTACCAAGAGACCCAGTACTTC. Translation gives CASSFAGGYQETQYF.

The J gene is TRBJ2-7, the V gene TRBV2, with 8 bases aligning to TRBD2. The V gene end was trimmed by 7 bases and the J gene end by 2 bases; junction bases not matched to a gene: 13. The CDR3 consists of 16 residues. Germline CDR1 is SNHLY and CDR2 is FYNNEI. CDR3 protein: CASTFPGGTRPYEQYF. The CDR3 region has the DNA TGTGCCAGCACCTTCCCGGGGGGGACTAGACCCTACGAGCAGTACTTC.

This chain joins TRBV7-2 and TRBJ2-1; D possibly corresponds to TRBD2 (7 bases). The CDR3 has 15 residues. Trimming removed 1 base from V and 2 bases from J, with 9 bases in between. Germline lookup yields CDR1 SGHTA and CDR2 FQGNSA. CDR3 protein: CASSLGGGPYNEQFF. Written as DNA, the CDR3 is TGTGCCAGCAGCTTAGGGGGGGGCCCCTACAATGAGCAGTTCTTC.

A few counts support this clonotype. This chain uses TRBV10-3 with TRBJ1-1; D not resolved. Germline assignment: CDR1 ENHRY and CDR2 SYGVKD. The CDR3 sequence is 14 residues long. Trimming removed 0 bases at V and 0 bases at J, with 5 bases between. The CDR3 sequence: CAISESPMNTEAFF. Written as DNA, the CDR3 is TGTGCCATCAGTGAGTCGCCCATGAACACTGAAGCTTTCTTT.

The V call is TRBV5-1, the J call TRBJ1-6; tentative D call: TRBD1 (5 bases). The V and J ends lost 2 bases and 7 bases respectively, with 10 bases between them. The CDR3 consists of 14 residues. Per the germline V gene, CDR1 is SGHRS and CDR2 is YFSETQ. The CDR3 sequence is CASSFGGGNSPLHF. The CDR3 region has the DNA TGCGCCAGCAGCTTTGGGGGAGGCAATTCACCCCTCCACTTT.

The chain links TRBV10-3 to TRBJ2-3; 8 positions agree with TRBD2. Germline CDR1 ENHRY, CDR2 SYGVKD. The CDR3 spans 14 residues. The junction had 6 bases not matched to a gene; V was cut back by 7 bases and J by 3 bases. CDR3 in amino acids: CAIKDGGGTDTQYF. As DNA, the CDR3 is TGTGCCATCAAAGACGGCGGGGGGACAGATACGCAGTATTTT.

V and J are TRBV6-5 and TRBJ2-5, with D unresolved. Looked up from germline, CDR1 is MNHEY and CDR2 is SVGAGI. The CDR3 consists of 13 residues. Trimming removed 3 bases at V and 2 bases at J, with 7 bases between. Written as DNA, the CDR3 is TGTGCCAGCAGTTATGGCAGACAAGAGACCCAGTACTTC. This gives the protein CASSYGRQETQYF.

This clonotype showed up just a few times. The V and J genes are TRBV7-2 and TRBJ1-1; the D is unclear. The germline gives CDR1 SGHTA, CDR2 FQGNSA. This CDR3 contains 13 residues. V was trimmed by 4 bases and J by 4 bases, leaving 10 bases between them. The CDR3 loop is CASSSPEVTEAFF. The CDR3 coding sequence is TGTGCCAGCAGCTCACCCGAGGTCACTGAAGCTTTCTTT.

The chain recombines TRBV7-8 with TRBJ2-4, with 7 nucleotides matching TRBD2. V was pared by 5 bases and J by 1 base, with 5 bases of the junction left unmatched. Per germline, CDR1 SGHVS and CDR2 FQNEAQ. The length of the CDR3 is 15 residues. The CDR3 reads CASSQPGGAKNIQYF. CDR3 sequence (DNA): TGTGCCAGCAGCCAACCCGGGGGGGCCAAAAACATTCAGTACTTC.

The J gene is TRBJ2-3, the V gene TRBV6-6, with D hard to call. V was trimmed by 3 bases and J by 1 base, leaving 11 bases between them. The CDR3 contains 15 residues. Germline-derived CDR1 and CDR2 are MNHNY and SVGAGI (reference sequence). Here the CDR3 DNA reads TGTGCCAGCAGTTATGCTGGCAGCGGCACAGATACGCAGTATTTT. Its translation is CASSYAGSGTDTQYF.

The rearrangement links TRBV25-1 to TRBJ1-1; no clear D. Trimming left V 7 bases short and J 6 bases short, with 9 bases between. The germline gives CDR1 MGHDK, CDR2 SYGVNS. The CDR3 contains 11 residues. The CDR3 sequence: CASTGFSEAFF. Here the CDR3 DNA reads TGTGCCAGCACGGGTTTCTCTGAAGCTTTCTTT. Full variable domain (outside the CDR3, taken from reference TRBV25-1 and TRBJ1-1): EADIYQTPRYLVIGTGKKITLECSQTMGHDKMYWYQQDPGMELHLIHYSYGVNSTEKGDLSSESTVSRIRTEHFPLTLESARPSHTSQYLCASTGFSEAFFGQGTRLTVV.

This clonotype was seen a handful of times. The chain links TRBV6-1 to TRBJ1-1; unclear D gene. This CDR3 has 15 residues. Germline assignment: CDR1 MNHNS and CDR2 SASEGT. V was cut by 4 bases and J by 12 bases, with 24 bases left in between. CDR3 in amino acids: CASSVDAGWQSLSFF. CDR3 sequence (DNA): TGTGCCAGCAGTGTTGACGCCGGGTGGCAGAGTTTGTCTTTCTTT.

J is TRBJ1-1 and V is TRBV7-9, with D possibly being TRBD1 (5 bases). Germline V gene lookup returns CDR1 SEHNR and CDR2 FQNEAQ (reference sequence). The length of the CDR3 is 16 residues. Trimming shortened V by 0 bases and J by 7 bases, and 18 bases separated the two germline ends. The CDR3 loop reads CASSLAGRGRISEAFF. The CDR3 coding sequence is TGTGCCAGCAGCTTAGCTGGGCGGGGGAGGATTAGTGAAGCTTTCTTT.

The CDR3 sequence: CASSLALVAAGAEVYEQYF. For the CDR3, the DNA is TGTGCCAGCAGCTTAGCGCTTGTGGCAGCGGGCGCGGAGGTCTACGAGCAGTACTTC. This chain links TRBV7-8 with TRBJ2-5, with D perhaps TRBD2 (6 bases). Judging by the DNA end, TRBJ2-7 fits better; the J call may be wrong. The germline gives CDR1 SGHVS, CDR2 FQNEAQ. The CDR3 has 19 amino acids.

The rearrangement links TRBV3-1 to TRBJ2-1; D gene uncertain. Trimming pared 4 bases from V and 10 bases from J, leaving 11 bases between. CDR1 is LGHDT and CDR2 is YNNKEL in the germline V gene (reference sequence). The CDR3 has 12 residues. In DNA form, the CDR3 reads TGTGCCAGCAGCCCGTCGAGCAGCGAGCAGTTCTTC. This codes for CASSPSSSEQFF.

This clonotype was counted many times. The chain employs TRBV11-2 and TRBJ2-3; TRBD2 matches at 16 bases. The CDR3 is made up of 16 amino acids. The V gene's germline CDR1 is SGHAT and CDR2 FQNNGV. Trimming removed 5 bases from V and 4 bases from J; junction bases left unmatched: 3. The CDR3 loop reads CASSPGTSGGADTQYF. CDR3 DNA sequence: TGTGCCAGCAGCCCCGGGACTAGCGGGGGGGCAGATACGCAGTATTTT. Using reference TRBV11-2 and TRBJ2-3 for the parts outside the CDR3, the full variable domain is EAGVAQSPRYKIIEKRQSVAFWCNPISGHATLYWYQQILGQGPKLLIQFQNNGVVDDSQLPKDRFSAERLKGVDSTLKIQPAKLEDSAVYLCASSPGTSGGADTQYFGPGTRLTVL.

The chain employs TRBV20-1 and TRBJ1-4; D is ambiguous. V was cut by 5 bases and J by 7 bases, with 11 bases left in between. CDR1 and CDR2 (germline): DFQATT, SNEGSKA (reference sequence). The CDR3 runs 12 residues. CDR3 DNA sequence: TGCAGTGCTTCCCCTCGTGGTGAAAAACTGTTTTTT. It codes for CSASPRGEKLFF.

CDR3 loop: CASSLQGQPQHF. CDR3 DNA sequence: TGTGCCAGCAGTTTACAGGGGCAGCCCCAGCATTTT. V usage is TRBV25-1 and J usage is TRBJ1-5, with 7 bases aligning to TRBD1. V was clipped by 5 bases and J by 7 bases; unmatched bases: 2. CDR3 length: 12 amino acids. Looked up from germline, CDR1 is MGHDK and CDR2 is SYGVNS.

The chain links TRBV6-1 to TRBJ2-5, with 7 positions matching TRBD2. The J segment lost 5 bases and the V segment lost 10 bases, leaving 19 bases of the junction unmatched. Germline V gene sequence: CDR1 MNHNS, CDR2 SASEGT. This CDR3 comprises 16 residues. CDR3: CANTFNPRTRGETQYF. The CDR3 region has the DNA TGTGCCAACACCTTTAACCCGAGGACTAGAGGGGAGACCCAGTACTTC.

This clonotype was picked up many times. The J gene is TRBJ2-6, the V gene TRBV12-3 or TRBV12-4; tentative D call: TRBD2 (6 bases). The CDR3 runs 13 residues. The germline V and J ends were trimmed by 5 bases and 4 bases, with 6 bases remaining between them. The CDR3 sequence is CASSSGGANVLTF. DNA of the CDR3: TGTGCCAGCAGTAGCGGGGGGGCCAACGTCCTGACTTTC.

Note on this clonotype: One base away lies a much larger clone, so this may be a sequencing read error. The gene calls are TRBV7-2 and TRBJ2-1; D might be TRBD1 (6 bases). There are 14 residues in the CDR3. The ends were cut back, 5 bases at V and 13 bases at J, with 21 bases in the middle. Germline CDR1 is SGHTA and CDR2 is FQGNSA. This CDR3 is CASSRNRVSETQFF. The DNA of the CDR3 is TGTGCCAGCAGCAGAAACAGGGTTAGTGAGACCCAGTTCTTC.

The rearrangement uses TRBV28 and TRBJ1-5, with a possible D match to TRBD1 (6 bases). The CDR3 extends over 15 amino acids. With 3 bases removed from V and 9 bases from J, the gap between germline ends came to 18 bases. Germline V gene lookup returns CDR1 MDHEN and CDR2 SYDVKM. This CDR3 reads CASSLMGAPESPQHF. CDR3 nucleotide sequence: TGTGCCAGCAGTTTGATGGGGGCCCCGGAATCGCCCCAGCATTTT. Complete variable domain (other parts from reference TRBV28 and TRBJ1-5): DVKVTQSSRYLVKRTGEKVFLECVQDMDHENMFWYRQDPGLGLRLIYFSYDVKMKEKGDIPEGYSVSREKKERFSLILESASTNQTSMYLCASSLMGAPESPQHFGDGTRLSIL.

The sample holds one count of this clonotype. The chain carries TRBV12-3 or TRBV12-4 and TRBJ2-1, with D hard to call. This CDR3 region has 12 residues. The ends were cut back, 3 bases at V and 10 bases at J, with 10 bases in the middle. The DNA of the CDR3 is TGTGCCAGCAGTTTGAGTCACGTGGAGCAGTTCTTC. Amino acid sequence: CASSLSHVEQFF.

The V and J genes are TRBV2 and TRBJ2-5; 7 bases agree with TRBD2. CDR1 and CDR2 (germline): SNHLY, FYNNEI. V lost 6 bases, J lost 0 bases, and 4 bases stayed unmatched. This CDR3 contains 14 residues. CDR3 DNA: TGTGCCAGCAGGGGGACTACCTACCAAGAGACCCAGTACTTC. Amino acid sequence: CASRGTTYQETQYF. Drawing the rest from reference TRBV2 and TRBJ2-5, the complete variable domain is EPEVTQTPSHQVTQMGQEVILRCVPISNHLYFYWYRQILGQKVEFLVSFYNNEISEKSEIFDDQFSVERPDGSNFTLKIRSTKLEDSAMYFCASRGTTYQETQYFGPGTRLLVL.

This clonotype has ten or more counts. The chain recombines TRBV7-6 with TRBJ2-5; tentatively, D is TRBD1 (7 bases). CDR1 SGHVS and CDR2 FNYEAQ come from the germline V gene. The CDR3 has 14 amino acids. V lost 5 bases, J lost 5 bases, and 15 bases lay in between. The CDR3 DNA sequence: TGTGCCAGCAGCCTCAGGGGGGTTGGCGAGACCCAGTACTTC. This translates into CASSLRGVGETQYF.

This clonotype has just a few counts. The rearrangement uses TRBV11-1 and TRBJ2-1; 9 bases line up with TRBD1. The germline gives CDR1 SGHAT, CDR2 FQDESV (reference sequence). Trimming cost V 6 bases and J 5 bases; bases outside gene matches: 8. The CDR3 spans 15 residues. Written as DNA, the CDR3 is TGTGCCAGCAGTTTGGGGACAGGGAAGAACAATGAGCAGTTCTTC. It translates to CASSLGTGKNNEQFF.

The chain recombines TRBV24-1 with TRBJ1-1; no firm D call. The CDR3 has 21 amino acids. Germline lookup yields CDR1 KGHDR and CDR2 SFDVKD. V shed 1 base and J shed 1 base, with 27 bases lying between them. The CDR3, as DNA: TGTGCCACCAGTGATTTAACTAAGAGAATGACCTCAACGCCCTCGAACACTGAAGCTTTCTTT. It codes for CATSDLTKRMTSTPSNTEAFF.

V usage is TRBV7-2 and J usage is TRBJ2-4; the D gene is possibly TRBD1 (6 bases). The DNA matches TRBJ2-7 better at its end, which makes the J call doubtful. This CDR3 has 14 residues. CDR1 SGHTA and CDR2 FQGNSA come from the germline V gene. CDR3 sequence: CASSLGPRGGEQYF. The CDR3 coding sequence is TGTGCCAGCAGCTTAGGGCCCAGAGGGGGCGAGCAGTACTTC.